The 28 T cell receptor beta chains below come from one sample, sequenced in a study of blood T cells in healthy people across ages. A second PCR, run for 7 to 11 cycles, used a sample-barcoded 5' primer plus a J-beta primer mix. Using its own MiXCR run on the 5' RACE reads, TCRdb lists one record per CDR3 protein. The sample holds 780,000 or so distinct CDR3 sequences, around 50% seen once. The material sequenced was blood. The receptors were sampled from a man aged 40-49 years in good health.

This chain connects TRBV10-3 to TRBJ2-5; D is possibly TRBD2 (5 bases). Trimming took 4 bases from V and 0 from J, leaving 9 bases between them. CDR1 is ENHRY, CDR2 SYGVKD, per germline. This CDR3 is 14 amino acids long. The CDR3 loop reads CAISVRADQETQYF. The CDR3 region has the DNA TGTGCCATCAGTGTGCGAGCGGACCAAGAGACCCAGTACTTC.

The chain joins TRBV6-2 or TRBV6-3 to TRBJ1-2; TRBD1 is a possible D gene (5 bases). There are 19 residues in the CDR3. The V and J ends lost 6 bases and 0 bases respectively, with 26 bases between them. Looked up from germline, CDR1 is MNHEY and CDR2 is SVGEGT. The CDR3 loop reads CASSKRGNVVVGANYGYTF. CDR3 coding DNA: TGTGCCAGCAGCAAGAGGGGCAATGTCGTGGTCGGAGCTAACTATGGCTACACCTTC.

This rearrangement joins TRBV2 to TRBJ2-1, with TRBD2 matching 13 bases. V shed 6 bases and J 8 bases; nucleotides not matched to a gene: 13. Germline CDR1 is SNHLY and CDR2 is FYNNEI. CDR3 length: 17 amino acids. The CDR3 loop is CASSGERGLAGTDEQFF. The CDR3 DNA reads TGTGCCAGCAGCGGGGAGAGGGGACTAGCGGGAACCGATGAGCAGTTCTTC.

This chain uses TRBV3-1 with TRBJ1-2, with TRBD1 identical over 8 bases. The CDR3 runs 17 residues. J was trimmed by 2 bases and V by 3 bases; bases with no gene match: 11. The germline V gene encodes CDR1 LGHDT and CDR2 YNNKEL (reference sequence). The CDR3 nucleotides read TGTGCCAGCAGCCAGAGGACAGGGAATGTCGGAAACTATGGCTACACCTTC. This encodes CASSQRTGNVGNYGYTF.

At least ten counts were recorded for this clonotype. The V gene is TRBV28, the J gene TRBJ1-5; D may be TRBD1 (5 bases). The V gene lost 6 bases and the J gene lost 0 bases, with 9 bases spanning the gap. CDR1 and CDR2 from the germline V gene are MDHEN and SYDVKM. The CDR3 sequence is 14 residues long. In DNA form, the CDR3 reads TGTGCCAGCAGACAGGATAATAGCAATCAGCCCCAGCATTTT. Its translation is CASRQDNSNQPQHF.

This clonotype was seen more than once but under ten times. V gene TRBV9 combines with J gene TRBJ2-6; D unclear. CDR3 size: 14 residues. CDR1 SGDLS and CDR2 YYNGEE come from the germline V gene. V lost 1 base and J 0 bases, leaving 2 bases between the germline ends. CDR3 nucleotides: TGTGCCAGCAGCGTAAACTCTGGGGCCAACGTCCTGACTTTC. Protein: CASSVNSGANVLTF. The variable domain in full, completed from reference TRBV9 and TRBJ2-6, reads DSGVTQTPKHLITATGQRVTLRCSPRSGDLSVYWYQQSLDQGLQFLIQYYNGEERAKGNILERFSAQQFPDLHSELNLSSLELGDSALYFCASSVNSGANVLTFGAGSRLTVL.

V and J are TRBV5-1 and TRBJ1-4; D call uncertain. The CDR3 length is 14 residues. The V end lost 5 bases, the J end lost 4 bases, and 12 bases lay between the germline ends. Germline CDR1 and CDR2: SGHRS and YFSETQ. As DNA, the CDR3 is TGCGCCAGCAGGAGGCGGGATAATAATGAAAAACTGTTTTTT. Translated: CASRRRDNNEKLFF. The full variable domain, with the rest looked up from reference TRBV5-1 and TRBJ1-4, is KAGVTQTPRYLIKTRGQQVTLSCSPISGHRSVSWYQQTPGQGLQFLFEYFSETQRNKGNFPGRFSGRQFSNSRSEMNVSTLELGDSALYLCASRRRDNNEKLFFGSGTQLSVL.

This clonotype was found many times. The chain combines TRBV29-1 with TRBJ2-5; no clear D gene. The CDR3 has 13 amino acids. Germline CDR1 is SQVTM and CDR2 is ANQGSEA. Trimming took 3 bases from V and 4 from J, leaving 12 bases between them. As DNA, the CDR3 is TGCAGCGTTGATTACCTCCCGGGAGAGACCCAGTACTTC. Its protein product is CSVDYLPGETQYF.

The chain joins TRBV10-3 to TRBJ2-5, with D possibly TRBD2 on 6 matching bases. CDR3 length: 15 residues. The germline V and J ends were trimmed by 9 bases and 11 bases, with 28 bases remaining between them. Germline assignment: CDR1 ENHRY and CDR2 SYGVKD. The CDR3 sequence is CAIEIGDRRGDEQYF. The CDR3, as DNA: TGTGCCATTGAGATTGGAGATAGGAGGGGCGATGAGCAGTACTTC.

The gene calls are TRBV12-3 or TRBV12-4 and TRBJ2-3, with TRBD1 as a possible D gene (5 bases). There are 15 residues in the CDR3. V was cut by 3 bases and J by 2 bases, with 12 bases left in between. CDR3 amino acids: CASSFDGQSTDTQYF. In DNA, the CDR3 is TGTGCCAGCAGTTTCGACGGACAATCCACAGATACGCAGTATTTT.

J is TRBJ2-1 and V is TRBV27; possible D gene TRBD2, 7 bases. The better agreement between TRBJ2-7 and the DNA end casts doubt on the J call. The germline CDR1 and CDR2 sequences are MNHEY and SMNVEV (reference sequence). This CDR3 region has 16 residues. The CDR3 reads CASSFSAGERDNEQYF. DNA of the CDR3: TGTGCCAGCAGTTTCTCTGCGGGAGAGAGGGACAATGAGCAGTACTTC.

The chain employs TRBV5-5 and TRBJ2-7; the D gene is possibly TRBD2 (6 bases). CDR3 length equals 15 residues. With 4 bases removed from V and 5 bases from J, the gap between germline ends came to 19 bases. The germline V gene has CDR1 SGHKS and CDR2 YYEKEE (reference sequence). The CDR3 reads CASSPVAAGRNEQYF. The DNA of the CDR3 is TGTGCCAGCAGCCCGGTGGCGGCAGGGAGGAACGAGCAGTACTTC. The whole variable domain, filled in from reference TRBV5-5 and TRBJ2-7, reads DAGVTQSPTHLIKTRGQQVTLRCSPISGHKSVSWYQQVLGQGPQFIFQYYEKEERGRGNFPDRFSARQFPNYSSELNVNALLLGDSALYLCASSPVAAGRNEQYFGPGTRLTVT.

The chain carries TRBV7-2 and TRBJ2-3, with D perhaps matching TRBD2 (6 bases). CDR3 length equals 19 residues. The V end was cut by 1 base, the J end by 4 bases, with 24 bases between. CDR1 and CDR2 from the germline V gene are SGHTA and FQGNSA. The CDR3 sequence: CASSLVVGLREYASDTQYF. DNA of the CDR3: TGTGCCAGCAGCTTAGTTGTAGGGCTCCGGGAGTATGCTTCAGATACGCAGTATTTT.

The V and J genes are TRBV6-1 and TRBJ2-3; the D call may be TRBD1 or TRBD2 (5 bases each). The length of the CDR3 is 13 residues. Germline V gene lookup returns CDR1 MNHNS and CDR2 SASEGT. The V end lost 1 base, the J end lost 13 bases, and 15 bases lay between the germline ends. This CDR3 is CASSEVGTLGEYF. The CDR3 nucleotides are TGTGCCAGCAGTGAAGTAGGGACCCTGGGGGAGTATTTT.

The CDR3 nucleotides read TGTGCCAGCAGGACCTCAGCGAGGATCGCAGATACGCAGTATTTT. It specifies CASRTSARIADTQYF. The rearrangement joins TRBV12-3 or TRBV12-4 to TRBJ2-3; unclear D gene. The CDR3 sequence is 15 residues long. V was cut by 6 bases and J by 4 bases, with 17 bases left in between.

This clonotype was counted between two and nine times. The genes are TRBV11-2 and TRBJ2-1; 12 bases map to TRBD2. This CDR3 contains 15 residues. The V and J ends lost 5 bases and 6 bases, in that order; junction bases with no gene match: 5. Germline loops: CDR1 SGHAT, CDR2 FQNNGV. CDR3 region: CASSLGLAGTNEQFF. CDR3 nucleotides: TGTGCCAGCAGCCTGGGACTAGCGGGTACCAATGAGCAGTTCTTC.

The chain is built from TRBV29-1 and TRBJ2-7, with D possibly TRBD2 on 6 matching bases. The ends were cut back, 7 bases at V and 3 bases at J, with 16 bases in the middle. The germline CDR1 and CDR2 sequences are SQVTM and ANQGSEA. The CDR3 has 13 amino acids. In DNA, the CDR3 is TGCAGCGGCACGGACGGGGGAAGCTACGAGCAGTACTTC. Encoded protein: CSGTDGGSYEQYF.

This clonotype was seen just once. The gene calls are TRBV29-1 and TRBJ1-2; 9 nucleotides agree with TRBD1. V shed 6 bases and J 5 bases; nucleotides not matched to a gene: 16. Germline values: CDR1 SQVTM, CDR2 ANQGSEA. The CDR3 spans 16 residues. The CDR3 nucleotides read TGCAGCGTACCGGCTAGACAGGGGGTTTTCTCTTATGGCTACACCTTC. Its protein is CSVPARQGVFSYGYTF.

This clonotype was seen a handful of times. The chain joins TRBV3-1 to TRBJ2-7; 7 bases line up with TRBD1. The CDR3 runs 15 residues. V lost 0 bases to trimming and J lost 3 bases; unmatched junction nucleotides: 5. Germline CDR1 reads LGHDT; CDR2 reads YNNKEL (reference sequence). The CDR3 coding sequence is TGTGCCAGCAGCCAAGACAGGGGGAGAAGCTACGAGCAGTACTTC. This translates into CASSQDRGRSYEQYF.

This sequence joins TRBV20-1 and TRBJ2-1; weak D call: TRBD2 (5 bases). CDR3 length: 16 residues. Germline assignment: CDR1 DFQATT and CDR2 SNEGSKA (reference sequence). Trimming took 4 bases from V and 1 from J, leaving 17 bases between them. For the CDR3, the DNA is TGCAGTGCTACAAAAAGAGCGGTGGCGTCCTACAATGAGCAGTTCTTC. Protein product: CSATKRAVASYNEQFF.

V is TRBV7-2 and J is TRBJ1-2, with D possibly matching TRBD1 (5 bases). The CDR3 length is 15 residues. Germline V gene sequence: CDR1 SGHTA, CDR2 FQGNSA. The germline V and J ends were trimmed by 1 base and 3 bases, with 12 bases remaining between them. The CDR3 sequence is CASSLGSGGDYGYTF. CDR3 nucleotides: TGTGCCAGCAGCTTAGGATCCGGGGGGGACTATGGCTACACCTTC.

This chain joins TRBV5-1 and TRBJ1-4; a possible D gene is TRBD1 (6 bases). Trimming removed 7 bases from V and 8 bases from J, with 21 bases in between. Germline V CDR1 and CDR2: SGHRS, YFSETQ. This CDR3 spans 15 amino acids. CDR3 in amino acids: CASRTAGGPGEKLFF. The CDR3 DNA follows: TGCGCCAGCCGGACAGCTGGGGGGCCGGGGGAAAAACTGTTTTTT.

V is TRBV5-1 and J is TRBJ2-5, with no clear D. The better agreement between TRBJ2-7 and the DNA end casts doubt on the J call. Germline V gene sequence: CDR1 SGHRS, CDR2 YFSETQ. The length of the CDR3 is 13 residues. CDR3 DNA: TGCGCCAGCAGCTTGGGCACCTACTACGAGCAGTACTTC. As protein: CASSLGTYYEQYF.

The chain has TRBV20-1 and TRBJ2-5, with D maybe TRBD1 (5 bases). Trimming pared 0 bases from V and 6 bases from J, leaving 11 bases between. Per germline, CDR1 DFQATT and CDR2 SNEGSKA (reference sequence). The CDR3 runs 13 residues. The CDR3 loop reads CSARETGLKTQYF. The CDR3 DNA follows: TGCAGTGCTAGAGAAACAGGCTTGAAGACCCAGTACTTC.

This clonotype was seen more than once but under ten times. This chain joins TRBV6-1 and TRBJ2-3, with D perhaps TRBD2 (5 bases). CDR3 length: 17 amino acids. Germline V gives CDR1 MNHNS, CDR2 SASEGT. V shed 2 bases and J shed 4 bases, with 19 bases lying between them. CDR3 region: CASSELKASLRPDTQYF. DNA of the CDR3: TGTGCCAGCAGTGAACTAAAGGCTAGCCTCCGACCAGATACGCAGTATTTT.

The chain carries TRBV25-1 and TRBJ2-7; D unclear. Trimming stripped 5 bases from V and 5 bases from J, with 13 bases between. From germline, CDR1 is MGHDK and CDR2 SYGVNS. The CDR3 extends over 13 amino acids. CDR3 nucleotide sequence: TGTGCCAGCAGTCGGATGGAGTGGGACGAGCAGTACTTC. Its translation is CASSRMEWDEQYF.

J is TRBJ1-2 and V is TRBV4-3; D is possibly TRBD1 (6 bases). The CDR3 is 15 amino acids. Trimming removed 0 bases from V and 8 bases from J, with 16 bases in between. From germline, CDR1 is LGHNA and CDR2 YSLEER. CDR3 amino acids: CASSQESGRGRGYTF. The CDR3 DNA sequence: TGCGCCAGCAGCCAAGAATCTGGCAGGGGCCGGGGCTACACCTTC.

This clonotype was observed a handful of times. The rearrangement links TRBV7-9 to TRBJ2-2; no firm D call. CDR1 and CDR2 from the germline V gene are SEHNR and FQNEAQ (reference sequence). The germline V and J ends were trimmed by 1 base and 5 bases, with 5 bases remaining between them. CDR3 length equals 13 residues. The CDR3 reads CASSLGETGELFF. Here the CDR3 DNA reads TGTGCCAGCAGCTTAGGAGAGACCGGGGAGCTGTTTTTT. The full variable domain, completed using reference TRBV7-9 and TRBJ2-2, is DTGVSQNPRHKITKRGQNVTFRCDPISEHNRLYWYRQTLGQGPEFLTYFQNEAQLEKSRLLSDRFSAERPKGSFSTLEIQRTEQGDSAMYLCASSLGETGELFFGEGSRLTVL.